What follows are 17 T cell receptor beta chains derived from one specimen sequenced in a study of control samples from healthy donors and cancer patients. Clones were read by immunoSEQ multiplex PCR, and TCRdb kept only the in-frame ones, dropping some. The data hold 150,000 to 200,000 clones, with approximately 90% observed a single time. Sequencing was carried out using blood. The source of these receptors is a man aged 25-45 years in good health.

CDR3 coding DNA: TGTGCCAGCAGTTACTCGCCGAGGAGCTCCTACGAGCAGTACTTC. Protein product: CASSYSPRSSYEQYF. V gene TRBV6-5 combines with J gene TRBJ2-7; D unclear. Looked up from germline, CDR1 is MNHEY and CDR2 is SVGAGI. The CDR3 loop spans 15 amino acids. The V gene lost 0 bases and the J gene lost 0 bases, with 9 bases spanning the gap.

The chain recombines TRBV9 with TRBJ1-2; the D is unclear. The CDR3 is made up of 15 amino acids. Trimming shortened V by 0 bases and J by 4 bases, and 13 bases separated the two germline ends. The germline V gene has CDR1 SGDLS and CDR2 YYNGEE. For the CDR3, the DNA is TGTGCCAGCAGCGTAGTGCCGGGATCACGCTATGGCTACACCTTC. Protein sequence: CASSVVPGSRYGYTF.

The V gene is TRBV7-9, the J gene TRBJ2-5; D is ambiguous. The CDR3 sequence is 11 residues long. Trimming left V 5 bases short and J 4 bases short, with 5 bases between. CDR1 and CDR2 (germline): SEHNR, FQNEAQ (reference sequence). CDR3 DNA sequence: TGTGCCAGCAGCCAAGGAGAGACCCAGTACTTC. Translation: CASSQGETQYF.

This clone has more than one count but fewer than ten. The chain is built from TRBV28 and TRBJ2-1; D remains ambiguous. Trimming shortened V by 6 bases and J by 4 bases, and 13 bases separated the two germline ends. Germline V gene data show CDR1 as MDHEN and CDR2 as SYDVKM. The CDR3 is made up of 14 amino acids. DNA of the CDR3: TGTGCCAGCAGAACGCTGGATCATTACAATGAGCAGTTCTTC. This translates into CASRTLDHYNEQFF.

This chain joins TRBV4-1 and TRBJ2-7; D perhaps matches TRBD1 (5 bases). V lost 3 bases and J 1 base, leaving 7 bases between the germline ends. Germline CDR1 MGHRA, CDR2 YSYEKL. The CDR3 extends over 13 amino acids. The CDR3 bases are TGCGCCAGCAGCCACGACAGATCCTACGAGCAGTACTTC. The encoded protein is CASSHDRSYEQYF.

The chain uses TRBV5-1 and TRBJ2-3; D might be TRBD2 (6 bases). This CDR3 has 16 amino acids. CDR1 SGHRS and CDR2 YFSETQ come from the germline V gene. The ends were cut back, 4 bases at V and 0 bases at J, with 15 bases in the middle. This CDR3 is CASSPGGLTSTDTQYF. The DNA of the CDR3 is TGCGCCAGCAGCCCCGGGGGTTTGACTAGCACAGATACGCAGTATTTT.

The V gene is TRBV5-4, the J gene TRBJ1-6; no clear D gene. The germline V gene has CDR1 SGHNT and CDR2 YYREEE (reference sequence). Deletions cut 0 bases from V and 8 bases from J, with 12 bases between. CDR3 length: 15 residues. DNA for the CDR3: TGTGCCAGCAGCTTGGCAGGCAGACAAGATTCACCCCTCCACTTT. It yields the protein CASSLAGRQDSPLHF.

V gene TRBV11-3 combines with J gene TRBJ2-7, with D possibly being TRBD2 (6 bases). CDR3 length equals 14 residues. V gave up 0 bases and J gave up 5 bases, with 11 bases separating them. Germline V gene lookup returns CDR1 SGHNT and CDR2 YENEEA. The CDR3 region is CASSLEPGVNEQYF. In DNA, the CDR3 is TGTGCCAGCAGCTTAGAGCCGGGGGTGAACGAGCAGTACTTC.

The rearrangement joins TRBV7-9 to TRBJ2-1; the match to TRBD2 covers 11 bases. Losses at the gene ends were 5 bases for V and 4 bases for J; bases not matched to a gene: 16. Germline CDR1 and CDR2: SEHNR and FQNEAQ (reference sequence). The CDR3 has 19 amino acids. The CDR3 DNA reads TGTGCCAGCAGCCCCCCAAGGCTGACTAGCGGGGATCTATACAATGAGCAGTTCTTC. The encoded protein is CASSPPRLTSGDLYNEQFF.

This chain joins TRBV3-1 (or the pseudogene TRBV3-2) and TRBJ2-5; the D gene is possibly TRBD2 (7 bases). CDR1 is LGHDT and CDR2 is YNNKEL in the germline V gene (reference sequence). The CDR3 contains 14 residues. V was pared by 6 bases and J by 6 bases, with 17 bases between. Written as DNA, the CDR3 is TGTGCCAGCAGGGTAGAGGGCGGGGGCCAGACCCAGTACTTC. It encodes CASRVEGGGQTQYF.

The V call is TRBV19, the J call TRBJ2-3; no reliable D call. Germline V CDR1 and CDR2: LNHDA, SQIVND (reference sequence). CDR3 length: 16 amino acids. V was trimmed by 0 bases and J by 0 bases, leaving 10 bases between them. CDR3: CASSIDDSMSTDTQYF. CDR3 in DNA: TGTGCCAGTAGTATAGATGACTCGATGAGCACAGATACGCAGTATTTT.

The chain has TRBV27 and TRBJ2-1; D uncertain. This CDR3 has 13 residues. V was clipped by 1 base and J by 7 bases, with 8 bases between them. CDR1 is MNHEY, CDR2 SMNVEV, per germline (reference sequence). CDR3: CASSLYQGNEQFF. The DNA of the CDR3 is TGTGCCAGCAGTTTATACCAAGGGAATGAGCAGTTCTTC.

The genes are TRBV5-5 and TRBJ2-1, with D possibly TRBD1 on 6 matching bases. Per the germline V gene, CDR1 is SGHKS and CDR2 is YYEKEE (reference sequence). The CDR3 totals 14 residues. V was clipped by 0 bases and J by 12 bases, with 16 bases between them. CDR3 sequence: CASSLAKGGGMQFF. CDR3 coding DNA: TGTGCCAGCAGCTTGGCAAAGGGTGGGGGCATGCAGTTCTTC. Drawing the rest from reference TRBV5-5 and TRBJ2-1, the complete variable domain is DAGVTQSPTHLIKTRGQQVTLRCSPISGHKSVSWYQQVLGQGPQFIFQYYEKEERGRGNFPDRFSARQFPNYSSELNVNALLLGDSALYLCASSLAKGGGMQFFGPGTRLTVL.

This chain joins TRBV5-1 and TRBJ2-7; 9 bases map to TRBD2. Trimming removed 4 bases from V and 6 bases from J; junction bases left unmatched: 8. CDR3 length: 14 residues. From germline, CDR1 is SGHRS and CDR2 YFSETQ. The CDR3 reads CASSPTSGIPEQYF. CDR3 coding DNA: TGCGCCAGCAGCCCGACTAGCGGAATCCCCGAGCAGTACTTC.

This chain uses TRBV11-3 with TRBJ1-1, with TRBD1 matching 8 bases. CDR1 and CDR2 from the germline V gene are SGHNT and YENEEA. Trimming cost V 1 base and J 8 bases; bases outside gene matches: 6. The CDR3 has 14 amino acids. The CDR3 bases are TGTGCCAGCAGCTTAGGGACAGGGTCCGGAGAAGCTTTCTTT. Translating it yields CASSLGTGSGEAFF.

In nucleotides, the CDR3 is TGCAGCGTTGAAATGGGCAGCACAGATACGCAGTATTTT. This encodes CSVEMGSTDTQYF. The chain couples TRBV29-1 to TRBJ2-3; D is uncertain. The V end was cut by 2 bases, the J end by 0 bases, with 6 bases between. There are 13 residues in the CDR3. Germline values: CDR1 SQVTM, CDR2 ANQGSEA.

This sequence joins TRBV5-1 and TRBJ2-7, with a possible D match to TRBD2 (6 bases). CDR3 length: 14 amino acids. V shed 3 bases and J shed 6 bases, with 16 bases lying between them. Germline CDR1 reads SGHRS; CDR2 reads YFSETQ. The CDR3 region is CASSSGRGLAEQYF. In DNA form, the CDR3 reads TGCGCCAGCAGCTCCGGGAGAGGGCTTGCCGAGCAGTACTTC.